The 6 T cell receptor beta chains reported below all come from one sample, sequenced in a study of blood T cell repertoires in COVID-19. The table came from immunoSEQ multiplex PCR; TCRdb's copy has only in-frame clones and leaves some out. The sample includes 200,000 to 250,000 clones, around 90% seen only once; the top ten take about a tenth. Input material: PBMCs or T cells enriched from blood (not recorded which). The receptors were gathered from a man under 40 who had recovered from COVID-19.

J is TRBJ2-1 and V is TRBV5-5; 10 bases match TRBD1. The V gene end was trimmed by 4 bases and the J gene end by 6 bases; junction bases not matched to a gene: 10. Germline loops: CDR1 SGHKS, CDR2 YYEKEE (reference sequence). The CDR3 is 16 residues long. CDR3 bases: TGTGCCAGCAGCCTATGGGACAGGGGTCCCGTCAATGAGCAGTTCTTC. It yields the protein CASSLWDRGPVNEQFF.

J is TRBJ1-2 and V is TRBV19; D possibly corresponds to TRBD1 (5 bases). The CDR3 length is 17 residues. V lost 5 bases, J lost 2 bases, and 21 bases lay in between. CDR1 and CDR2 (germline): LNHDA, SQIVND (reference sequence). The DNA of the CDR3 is TGTGCCAGTAGTCCACGATATCAGGGAACCGTAAACTATGGCTACACCTTC. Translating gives CASSPRYQGTVNYGYTF.

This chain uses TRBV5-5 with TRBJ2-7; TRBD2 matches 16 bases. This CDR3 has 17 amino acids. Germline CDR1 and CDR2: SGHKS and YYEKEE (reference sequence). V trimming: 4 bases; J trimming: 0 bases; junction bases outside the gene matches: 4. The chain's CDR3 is CASSAGLAGGSSYEQYF. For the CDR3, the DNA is TGTGCCAGCAGCGCGGGACTAGCGGGAGGGAGCTCCTACGAGCAGTACTTC.

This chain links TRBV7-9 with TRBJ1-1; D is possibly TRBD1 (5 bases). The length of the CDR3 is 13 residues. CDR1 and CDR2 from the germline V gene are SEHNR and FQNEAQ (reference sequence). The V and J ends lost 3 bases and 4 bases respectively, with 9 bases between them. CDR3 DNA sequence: TGTGCCAGCAGCTTTGGGGGGGGCACTGAAGCTTTCTTT. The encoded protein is CASSFGGGTEAFF.

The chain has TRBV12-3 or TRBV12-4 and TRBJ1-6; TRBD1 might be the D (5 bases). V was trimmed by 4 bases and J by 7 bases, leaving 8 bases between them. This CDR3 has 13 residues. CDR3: CASSSTGNSPLHF. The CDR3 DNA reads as TGTGCCAGCAGTTCTACAGGAAATTCACCCCTCCACTTT.

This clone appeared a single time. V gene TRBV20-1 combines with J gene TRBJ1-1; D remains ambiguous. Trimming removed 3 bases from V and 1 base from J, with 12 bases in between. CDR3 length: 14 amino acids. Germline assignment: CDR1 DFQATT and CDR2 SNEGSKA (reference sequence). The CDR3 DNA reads TGCAGTGCTAGTACGGGAGATCAGAACACTGAAGCTTTCTTT. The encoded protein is CSASTGDQNTEAFF.